The 24 T cell receptor beta chains reported below all come from one sample, sequenced in a study of identifying expanded T cells in peripheral blood. TCRdb's table, derived via immunoSEQ multiplex PCR, lists solely in-frame clones and lacks some. The sample comprises under 100,000 clones, roughly 81% of which are singletons, and around 4.5% rests with the top ten. The sequenced material came from blood. These receptors were obtained from a person between 18 and 69 years old in good health.

J is TRBJ2-7 and V is TRBV6-9, with D tentatively TRBD1 or TRBD2 (6 bases each). Germline V gives CDR1 MNHGY, CDR2 SVAAGI. The CDR3 spans 20 residues. Between the trimmed V and J ends, which lost 6 bases and 4 bases, there was a span of 34 bases. This CDR3 is CASSFRSLSTVGPGAYEQYF. The CDR3 region has the DNA TGTGCCAGCAGCTTCCGGAGCCTATCGACGGTAGGTCCGGGGGCATACGAGCAGTACTTC.

The genes are TRBV7-2 and TRBJ1-3; D ambiguous. Germline V gene data show CDR1 as SGHTA and CDR2 as FQGNSA. The germline V and J ends were trimmed by 3 bases and 0 bases, with 6 bases remaining between them. The CDR3 is 14 residues long. The CDR3 region has the DNA TGTGCCAGCAGCTTGGGTCCCTCTGGAAACACCATATATTTT. Translation: CASSLGPSGNTIYF. Full variable domain (remainder filled in from reference TRBV7-2 and TRBJ1-3): GAGVSQSPSNKVTEKGKDVELRCDPISGHTALYWYRQSLGQGLEFLIYFQGNSAPDKSGLPSDRFSAERTGGSVSTLTIQRTQQEDSAVYLCASSLGPSGNTIYFGEGSWLTVV.

This chain uses TRBV2 with TRBJ1-1; D gene uncertain. V was pared by 2 bases and J by 6 bases, with 10 bases between. Germline V gives CDR1 SNHLY, CDR2 FYNNEI. The CDR3 runs to 13 residues. CDR3 sequence: CASSEWRRAEAFF. The DNA for the CDR3 is TGTGCCAGCAGTGAATGGCGGAGAGCTGAAGCTTTCTTT. Based on the CDR3 plus reference TRBV2 and TRBJ1-1, the full variable domain is EPEVTQTPSHQVTQMGQEVILRCVPISNHLYFYWYRQILGQKVEFLVSFYNNEISEKSEIFDDQFSVERPDGSNFTLKIRSTKLEDSAMYFCASSEWRRAEAFFGQGTRLTVV.

The chain combines TRBV11-3 with TRBJ2-3; no firm D call. Between the trimmed V and J ends, which lost 4 bases and 3 bases, there was a span of 20 bases. The CDR3 contains 17 residues. Per the germline V gene, CDR1 is SGHNT and CDR2 is YENEEA. CDR3 in amino acids: CASSSSPFSSSTDTQYF. The CDR3 DNA sequence: TGTGCCAGCAGCTCGTCACCATTTAGTTCGTCGACAGATACGCAGTATTTT.

J is TRBJ2-4 and V is TRBV7-2, with a weak D call TRBD1 (5 bases). Germline V gives CDR1 SGHTA, CDR2 FQGNSA. Trimming stripped 3 bases from V and 5 bases from J, with 11 bases between. The CDR3 covers 14 residues. The CDR3 bases are TGTGCCAGCAGCTTGAGACAGCCACAAAACATTCAGTACTTC. Translated, it gives CASSLRQPQNIQYF.

The sample holds one count of this clone. The CDR3 spells CASSYAPGTNTEAFF. The CDR3 nucleotides read TGTGCCAGCAGTTATGCCCCAGGGACGAACACTGAAGCTTTCTTT. This chain links TRBV6-5 with TRBJ1-1; TRBD1 might be the D (5 bases). This CDR3 has 15 residues. V lost 3 bases and J lost 1, with 12 bases in between. The germline V gene encodes CDR1 MNHEY and CDR2 SVGAGI.

This sequence joins TRBV11-3 and TRBJ1-6; the D is unclear. Trimming removed 3 bases from V and 8 bases from J, with 11 bases in between. This CDR3 is built from 14 residues. Per germline, CDR1 SGHNT and CDR2 YENEEA. Here the CDR3 DNA reads TGTGCCAGCAGCTTCAGGCCCGAGGATTCACCCCTCCACTTT. Its translation is CASSFRPEDSPLHF.

J is TRBJ2-3 and V is TRBV7-8, with 7 bases that match TRBD1. Germline CDR1 reads SGHVS; CDR2 reads FQNEAQ. V lost 5 bases and J lost 0; bases outside the gene matches: 11. This CDR3 spans 17 amino acids. The CDR3 reads CASSPFPGQESTDTQYF. The CDR3 coding sequence is TGTGCCAGCAGCCCTTTCCCTGGACAGGAGAGCACAGATACGCAGTATTTT.

The chain uses TRBV7-9 and TRBJ1-1; no definite D call. Germline-derived CDR1 and CDR2 are SEHNR and FQNEAQ (reference sequence). Deletions cut 7 bases from V and 2 bases from J, with 11 bases between. CDR3 length: 13 residues. The CDR3 region is CASTPGLNTEAFF. DNA of the CDR3: TGTGCCAGCACCCCAGGCCTAAACACTGAAGCTTTCTTT.

This chain uses TRBV7-2 with TRBJ1-6; D gene ambiguous. Germline loops: CDR1 SGHTA, CDR2 FQGNSA. Trimming took 2 bases from V and 9 from J, leaving 11 bases between them. CDR3 length: 14 amino acids. The CDR3, as DNA: TGTGCCAGCAGCTTATCATGGAAGCCTTCACCCCTCCACTTT. It is translated as CASSLSWKPSPLHF.

This chain joins TRBV5-1 and TRBJ1-3; D remains unclear. Germline V lookup: CDR1 SGHRS, CDR2 YFSETQ. With 4 bases removed from V and 4 bases from J, the gap between germline ends came to 6 bases. The CDR3 extends over 12 amino acids. The CDR3 is CASSAEGNTIYF. The CDR3 coding sequence is TGCGCCAGCAGCGCGGAGGGAAACACCATATATTTT.

This rearrangement joins TRBV4-1 to TRBJ2-7, with 8 bases aligning to TRBD1. CDR1 is MGHRA and CDR2 is YSYEKL in the germline V gene. The CDR3 consists of 17 residues. J lost 1 base, V lost 0 bases, and 8 bases had no gene match. The DNA for the CDR3 is TGCGCCAGCAGCCAAGAAAGTCATTGGGACAGGTCCTACGAGCAGTACTTC. Its translation: CASSQESHWDRSYEQYF.

This chain links TRBV9 with TRBJ2-7, with D unresolved. V was shortened by 3 bases and J by 3 bases, with 10 bases between the two germline ends. The CDR3 has 13 residues. Germline CDR1 and CDR2: SGDLS and YYNGEE. CDR3 DNA sequence: TGTGCCAGCAGCGCTCGACTTTACTACGAGCAGTACTTC. Translation: CASSARLYYEQYF.

V usage is TRBV6-6 and J usage is TRBJ1-2, with D perhaps matching TRBD1 (6 bases). The germline gives CDR1 MNHNY, CDR2 SVGAGI (reference sequence). The CDR3 runs to 15 residues. Between the trimmed V and J ends, which lost 6 bases and 8 bases, there was a span of 22 bases. The CDR3 protein is CASRYGQYRGGGYTF. In nucleotides, the CDR3 is TGTGCCAGCAGATATGGACAGTATCGGGGGGGCGGCTACACCTTC.

The chain uses TRBV18 and TRBJ1-1; 7 bases are a match to TRBD1. The V gene end was trimmed by 2 bases and the J gene end by 5 bases; junction bases not matched to a gene: 11. The CDR3 totals 16 residues. Germline CDR1 and CDR2: KGHSH and LQKENI. In DNA form, the CDR3 reads TGTGCCAGCTCACCAAGTGTACCAGGGGGTGGAACTGAAGCTTTCTTT. It yields the protein CASSPSVPGGGTEAFF. The whole variable domain, remainder taken from reference TRBV18 and TRBJ1-1, is NAGVMQNPRHLVRRRGQEARLRCSPMKGHSHVYWYRQLPEEGLKFMVYLQKENIIDESGMPKERFSAEFPKEGPSILRIQQVVRGDSAAYFCASSPSVPGGGTEAFFGQGTRLTVV.

This clone came up a few times. The V gene is TRBV2, the J gene TRBJ1-1; D is ambiguous. In germline, CDR1 is SNHLY, CDR2 FYNNEI. Trimming took off 10 bases at V and 5 bases at J, with 11 bases between the two ends. The CDR3 totals 11 residues. For the CDR3, the DNA is TGTGCCACCGCGGGCGAGACTGAAGCTTTCTTT. This translates into CATAGETEAFF.

This clone was detected only once. The chain's CDR3 is CASSHRVGTDTQYF. The CDR3 DNA reads TGTGCCAGCAGCCACAGGGTTGGGACAGATACGCAGTATTTT. The chain carries TRBV7-2 and TRBJ2-3, with D perhaps TRBD1 (6 bases). Trimming took 5 bases from V and 3 from J, leaving 12 bases between them. Looked up from germline, CDR1 is SGHTA and CDR2 is FQGNSA. This CDR3 has 14 amino acids.

This clone was found a few times. This chain links TRBV5-1 with TRBJ2-6, with 8 bases identical to TRBD1. The V and J ends lost 4 bases and 2 bases, in that order; junction bases with no gene match: 11. The CDR3 runs 18 residues. CDR1 and CDR2 from the germline V gene are SGHRS and YFSETQ. The CDR3 sequence: CASSPRQGTGAGANVLTF. The CDR3 DNA is TGCGCCAGCAGCCCAAGACAGGGGACAGGAGCTGGGGCCAACGTCCTGACTTTC.

This chain connects TRBV5-1 to TRBJ2-7; 7 nucleotides line up with TRBD1. The CDR3 length is 16 residues. The germline CDR1 and CDR2 sequences are SGHRS and YFSETQ. With 4 bases clipped from V and 0 bases from J, the junction kept 10 bases outside the gene matches. CDR3 residues: CASSATTGTASYEQYF. In DNA, the CDR3 is TGCGCCAGCAGCGCAACAACCGGGACAGCCTCCTACGAGCAGTACTTC.

V and J are TRBV6-5 and TRBJ1-1, with D perhaps TRBD1 (6 bases). Trimming pared 6 bases from V and 0 bases from J, leaving 11 bases between. The CDR3 is made up of 14 amino acids. Germline V gives CDR1 MNHEY, CDR2 SVGAGI. CDR3 DNA sequence: TGTGCCAGCAGGAGGGGGTTTATGAACACTGAAGCTTTCTTT. Translating it yields CASRRGFMNTEAFF.

The rearrangement links TRBV13 to TRBJ2-2; TRBD1 matches at 8 bases. The J segment lost 7 bases and the V segment lost 5 bases, leaving 12 bases of the junction unmatched. Per germline, CDR1 PRHDT and CDR2 FYEKMQ (reference sequence). CDR3 length equals 16 residues. CDR3 nucleotides: TGTGCCAGCAGCATACATTCCAGGGGGCCGGGCGGGGAGCTGTTTTTT. Translation gives CASSIHSRGPGGELFF.

The chain has TRBV18 and TRBJ1-1; D gene uncertain. The V gene lost 2 bases and the J gene lost 2 bases, with 12 bases spanning the gap. The germline CDR1 and CDR2 sequences are KGHSH and LQKENI. This CDR3 region has 15 residues. The CDR3 protein is CASSPSGRKNTEAFF. CDR3 nucleotides: TGTGCCAGCTCACCATCCGGCAGGAAAAACACTGAAGCTTTCTTT.

The gene calls are TRBV7-9 and TRBJ2-3; D is possibly TRBD2 (5 bases). Germline CDR1 SEHNR, CDR2 FQNEAQ (reference sequence). The CDR3 loop spans 12 amino acids. V lost 5 bases to trimming and J lost 6 bases, with 9 bases between them. The CDR3 sequence: CASSRPGDTQYF. The CDR3 bases are TGTGCCAGCAGCAGGCCGGGGGATACGCAGTATTTT. Together with reference TRBV7-9 and TRBJ2-3, the CDR3 gives the full variable domain: DTGVSQNPRHKITKRGQNVTFRCDPISEHNRLYWYRQTLGQGPEFLTYFQNEAQLEKSRLLSDRFSAERPKGSFSTLEIQRTEQGDSAMYLCASSRPGDTQYFGPGTRLTVL.

The chain recombines TRBV18 with TRBJ2-7, with TRBD1 identical over 9 bases. Germline V gene data show CDR1 as KGHSH and CDR2 as LQKENI. There are 17 residues in the CDR3. The V and J ends lost 3 bases and 3 bases, in that order; junction bases with no gene match: 12. The CDR3 loop is CASSPGQGFSMFYEQYF. The CDR3 DNA reads as TGTGCCAGCTCACCGGGACAGGGTTTCTCCATGTTCTACGAGCAGTACTTC.